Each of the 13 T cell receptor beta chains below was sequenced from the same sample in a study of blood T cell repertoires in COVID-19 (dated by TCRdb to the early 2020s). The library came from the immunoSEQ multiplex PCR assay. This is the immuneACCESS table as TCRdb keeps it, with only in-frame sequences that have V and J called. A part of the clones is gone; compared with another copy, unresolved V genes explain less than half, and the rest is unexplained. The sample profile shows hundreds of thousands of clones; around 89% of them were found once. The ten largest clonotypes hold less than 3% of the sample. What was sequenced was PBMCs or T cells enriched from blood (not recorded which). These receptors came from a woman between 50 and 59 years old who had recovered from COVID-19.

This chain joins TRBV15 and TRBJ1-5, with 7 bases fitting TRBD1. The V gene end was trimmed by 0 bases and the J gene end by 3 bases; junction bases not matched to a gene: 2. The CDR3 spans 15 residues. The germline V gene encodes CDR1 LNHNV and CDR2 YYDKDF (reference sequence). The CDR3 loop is CATSRDTGVNQPQHF. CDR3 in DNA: TGTGCCACCAGCAGAGATACAGGGGTCAATCAGCCCCAGCATTTT.

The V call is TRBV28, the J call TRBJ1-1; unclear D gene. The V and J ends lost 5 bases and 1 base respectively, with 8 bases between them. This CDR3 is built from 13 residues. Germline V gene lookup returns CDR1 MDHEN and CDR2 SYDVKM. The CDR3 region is CASSPVANTEAFF. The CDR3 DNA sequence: TGTGCCAGCAGTCCGGTAGCGAACACTGAAGCTTTCTTT.

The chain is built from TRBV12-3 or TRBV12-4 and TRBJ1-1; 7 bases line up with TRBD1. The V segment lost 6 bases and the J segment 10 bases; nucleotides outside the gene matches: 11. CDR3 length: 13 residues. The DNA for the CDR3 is TGTGCCAGCAGCTTGGAGGGGGCACCAGGAGCTTTCTTT. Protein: CASSLEGAPGAFF.

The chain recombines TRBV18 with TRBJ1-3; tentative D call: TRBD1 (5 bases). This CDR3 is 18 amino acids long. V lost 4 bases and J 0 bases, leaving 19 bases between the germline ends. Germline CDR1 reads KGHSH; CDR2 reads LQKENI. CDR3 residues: CASSLKGLTGNSGNTIYF. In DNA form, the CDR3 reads TGTGCCAGCTCACTCAAAGGCCTAACAGGCAACTCTGGAAACACCATATATTTT.

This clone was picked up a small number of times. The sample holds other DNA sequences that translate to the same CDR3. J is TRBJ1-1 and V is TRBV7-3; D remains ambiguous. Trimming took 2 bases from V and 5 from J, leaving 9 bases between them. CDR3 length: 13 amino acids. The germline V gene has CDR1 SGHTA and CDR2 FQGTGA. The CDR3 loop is CASSLGQNTEAFF. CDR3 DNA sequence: TGTGCCAGCAGCTTAGGGCAGAATACTGAAGCTTTCTTT.

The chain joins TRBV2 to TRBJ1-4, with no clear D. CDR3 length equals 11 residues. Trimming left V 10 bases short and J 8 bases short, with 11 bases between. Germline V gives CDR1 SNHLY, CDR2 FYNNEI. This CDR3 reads CATGPGEKLFF. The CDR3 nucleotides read TGTGCCACCGGACCGGGAGAAAAACTGTTTTTT.

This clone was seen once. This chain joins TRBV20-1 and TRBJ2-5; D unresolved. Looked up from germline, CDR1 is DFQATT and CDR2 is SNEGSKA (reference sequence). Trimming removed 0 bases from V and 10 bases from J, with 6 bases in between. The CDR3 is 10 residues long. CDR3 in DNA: TGCAGTGCTAGAGATAGAGTCCAGTACTTC. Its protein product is CSARDRVQYF.

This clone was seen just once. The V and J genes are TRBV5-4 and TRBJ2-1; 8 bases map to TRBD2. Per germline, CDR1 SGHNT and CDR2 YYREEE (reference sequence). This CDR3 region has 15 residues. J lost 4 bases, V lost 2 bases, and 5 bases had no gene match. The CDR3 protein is CASSFSLAGYNEQFF. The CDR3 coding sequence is TGTGCCAGCAGCTTCAGTCTAGCGGGTTACAATGAGCAGTTCTTC. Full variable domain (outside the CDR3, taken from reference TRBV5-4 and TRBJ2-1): ETGVTQSPTHLIKTRGQQVTLRCSSQSGHNTVSWYQQALGQGPQFIFQYYREEENGRGNFPPRFSGLQFPNYSSELNVNALELDDSALYLCASSFSLAGYNEQFFGPGTRLTVL.

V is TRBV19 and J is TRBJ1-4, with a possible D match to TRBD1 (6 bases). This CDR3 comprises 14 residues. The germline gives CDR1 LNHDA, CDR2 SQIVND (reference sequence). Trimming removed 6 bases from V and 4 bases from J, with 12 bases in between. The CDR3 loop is CASRPQGLNEKLFF. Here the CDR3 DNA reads TGTGCCAGTAGGCCACAGGGCCTTAATGAAAAACTGTTTTTT. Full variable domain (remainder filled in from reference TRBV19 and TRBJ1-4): DGGITQSPKYLFRKEGQNVTLSCEQNLNHDAMYWYRQDPGQGLRLIYYSQIVNDFQKGDIAEGYSVSREKKESFPLTVTSAQKNPTAFYLCASRPQGLNEKLFFGSGTQLSVL.

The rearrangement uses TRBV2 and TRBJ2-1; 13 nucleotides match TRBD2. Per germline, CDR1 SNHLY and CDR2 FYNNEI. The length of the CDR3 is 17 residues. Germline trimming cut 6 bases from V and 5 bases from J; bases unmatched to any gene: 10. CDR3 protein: CASRQRGTSGIHNEQFF. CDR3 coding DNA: TGTGCCAGCAGACAGAGGGGGACTAGCGGGATCCACAATGAGCAGTTCTTC.

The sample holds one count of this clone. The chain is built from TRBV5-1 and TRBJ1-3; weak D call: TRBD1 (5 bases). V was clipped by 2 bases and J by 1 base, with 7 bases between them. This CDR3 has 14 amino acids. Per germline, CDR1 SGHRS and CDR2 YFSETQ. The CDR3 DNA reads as TGCGCCAGCAGCTTCGCAGGGTCTGGAAACACCATATATTTT. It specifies CASSFAGSGNTIYF.

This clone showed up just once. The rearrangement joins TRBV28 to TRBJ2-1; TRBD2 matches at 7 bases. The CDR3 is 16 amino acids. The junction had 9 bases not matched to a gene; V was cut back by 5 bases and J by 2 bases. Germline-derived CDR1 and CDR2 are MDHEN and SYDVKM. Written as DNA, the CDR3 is TGTGCCAGCAGTCCGTCAAGCGGGGCAACCTACAATGAGCAGTTCTTC. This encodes CASSPSSGATYNEQFF.

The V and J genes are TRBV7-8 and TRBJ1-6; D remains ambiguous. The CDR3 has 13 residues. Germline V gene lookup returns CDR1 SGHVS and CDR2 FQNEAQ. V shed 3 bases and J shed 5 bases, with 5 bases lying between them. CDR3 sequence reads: CASSFVDNSPLHF. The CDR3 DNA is TGTGCCAGCAGCTTTGTCGATAATTCACCCCTCCACTTT. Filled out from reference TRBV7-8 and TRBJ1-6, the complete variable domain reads GAGVSQSPRYKVAKRGQDVALRCDPISGHVSLFWYQQALGQGPEFLTYFQNEAQLDKSGLPSDRFFAERPEGSVSTLKIQRTQQEDSAVYLCASSFVDNSPLHFGNGTRLTVT.